A single sample is the source of the 25 T cell receptor beta chains below, sequenced in a study of T-cell reconstitution after alpha-beta-depleted transplantation in children (dated by TCRdb to about 2016). Libraries were built with PCR. Sequencing relied on an Illumina HiSeq 2500. Molecular barcoding was employed in the preparation of TCR libraries, with unique molecular identifiers being used to normalize TCRbeta repertoire quantification. TCRdb's own reprocessing of the public reads used fastp at Q25 and MiXCR and kept productive beta chains. One record per CDR3 amino acid sequence lists the most common genes and DNA. The sample yields over 550,000 distinct CDR3 sequences; 10% to 13% were counted once. Of the sample, 4% is held by the ten largest clones. The sample here was PBMCs from the stem cell graft donor, taken from the stem cell graft. These receptors all come from a human donor who donated a stem cell graft to a child with acute myeloid leukemia.

V gene TRBV20-1 combines with J gene TRBJ2-1; D uncertain. CDR1 and CDR2 from the germline V gene are DFQATT and SNEGSKA (reference sequence). Trimming left V 3 bases short and J 7 bases short, with 19 bases between. The CDR3 consists of 15 residues. The CDR3 protein is CSARDGRRLGNEQFF. The CDR3 DNA follows: TGCAGTGCTAGGGACGGAAGGCGGCTAGGAAATGAGCAGTTCTTC.

This clonotype occurred many times. The chain recombines TRBV15 with TRBJ2-1, with 8 bases aligning to TRBD2. The CDR3 loop spans 14 amino acids. Trimming removed 0 bases from V and 8 bases from J; junction bases left unmatched: 3. From germline, CDR1 is LNHNV and CDR2 YYDKDF (reference sequence). The CDR3 sequence is CATSRDSGSYEQFF. CDR3 in DNA: TGTGCCACCAGCAGAGACAGCGGGAGCTATGAGCAGTTCTTC.

This rearrangement joins TRBV20-1 to TRBJ2-7; D gene ambiguous. CDR3 length: 11 amino acids. V lost 5 bases to trimming and J lost 3 bases, with 8 bases between them. Per the germline V gene, CDR1 is DFQATT and CDR2 is SNEGSKA (reference sequence). This CDR3 is CSAPPLYEQYF. Written as DNA, the CDR3 is TGCAGTGCTCCGCCTCTCTACGAGCAGTACTTC.

This clonotype was seen more than once but under ten times. J is TRBJ2-7 and V is TRBV5-1; D is perhaps TRBD2 (5 bases). V shed 7 bases and J shed 5 bases, with 16 bases lying between them. This CDR3 region has 13 residues. Germline values: CDR1 SGHRS, CDR2 YFSETQ. The DNA for the CDR3 is TGCGCCAGCCAAATCGCCGGGATAAACGAGCAGTACTTC. This translates into CASQIAGINEQYF. The full variable domain, with the rest looked up from reference TRBV5-1 and TRBJ2-7, is KAGVTQTPRYLIKTRGQQVTLSCSPISGHRSVSWYQQTPGQGLQFLFEYFSETQRNKGNFPGRFSGRQFSNSRSEMNVSTLELGDSALYLCASQIAGINEQYFGPGTRLTVT.

The chain is built from TRBV6-4 and TRBJ1-1; 7 nucleotides line up with TRBD1. The CDR3 has 12 amino acids. V lost 6 bases and J lost 7; bases outside the gene matches: 5. Germline assignment: CDR1 MRHNA and CDR2 SNTAGT. The CDR3 region has the DNA TGTGCCAGCAGGGACAGGTTTGGTGAAGCTTTCTTT. Protein product: CASRDRFGEAFF.

Only a few counts were recorded for this clonotype. This rearrangement joins TRBV29-1 to TRBJ1-2; tentative D call: TRBD1 (6 bases). V lost 6 bases and J 4 bases, leaving 24 bases between the germline ends. The germline gives CDR1 SQVTM, CDR2 ANQGSEA. The CDR3 has 16 amino acids. This CDR3 is CSVDKSRRTASYGYTF. The CDR3, as DNA: TGCAGCGTGGACAAATCGAGACGGACAGCCAGCTATGGCTACACCTTC.

This clonotype was counted a few times. The chain has TRBV24-1 and TRBJ2-5, with 7 bases matching TRBD1. This CDR3 comprises 15 residues. The V gene's germline CDR1 is KGHDR and CDR2 SFDVKD. The V segment lost 4 bases and the J segment 2 bases; nucleotides outside the gene matches: 6. In DNA form, the CDR3 reads TGTGCCACCAGTGACCCCACGGGACAGCAAGAGACCCAGTACTTC. Protein product: CATSDPTGQQETQYF.

The chain links TRBV20-1 to TRBJ1-1; D gene uncertain. CDR1 DFQATT and CDR2 SNEGSKA come from the germline V gene (reference sequence). V gave up 1 base and J gave up 8 bases, with 14 bases separating them. The CDR3 extends over 13 amino acids. CDR3 region: CSARGRHHTEAFF. The DNA for the CDR3 is TGCAGTGCTAGAGGTCGTCATCATACCGAAGCTTTCTTT.

The sample holds many counts of this clonotype. The V gene is TRBV29-1, the J gene TRBJ1-2; D uncertain. Trimming removed 4 bases from V and 6 bases from J, with 9 bases in between. The germline CDR1 and CDR2 sequences are SQVTM and ANQGSEA. This CDR3 region has 11 residues. The DNA for the CDR3 is TGCAGCGTTGGAGGATCGGATGGCTACACCTTC. It specifies CSVGGSDGYTF.

This clonotype showed up just a few times. The chain employs TRBV7-2 and TRBJ2-7; tentatively, D is TRBD1 (5 bases). The CDR3 totals 13 residues. CDR1 and CDR2 (germline): SGHTA, FQGNSA. Deletions cut 2 bases from V and 6 bases from J, with 11 bases between. The CDR3 DNA reads TGTGCCAGCAGCTTATTAGGGGATTTCGAGCAGTACTTC. This encodes CASSLLGDFEQYF.

The CDR3 is CSARSGGELFF. The CDR3 DNA sequence: TGCAGCGCGCGGTCGGGCGGGGAGCTGTTTTTT. J is TRBJ2-2 and V is TRBV29-1; no reliable D call. V lost 7 bases and J lost 7, with 10 bases in between. This CDR3 region has 11 residues. From germline, CDR1 is SQVTM and CDR2 ANQGSEA.

This clonotype was counted at least ten times. The chain is built from TRBV25-1 and TRBJ2-1, with 11 bases matching TRBD2. CDR3 length: 15 amino acids. CDR1 is MGHDK and CDR2 is SYGVNS in the germline V gene. V lost 6 bases and J lost 7; bases outside the gene matches: 8. This chain's CDR3 is CASSVSGRGENEQFF. In DNA form, the CDR3 reads TGTGCCAGCAGCGTTAGCGGGAGGGGGGAAAATGAGCAGTTCTTC.

This chain connects TRBV12-3 or TRBV12-4 to TRBJ2-2; possible D gene TRBD2, 6 bases. This CDR3 comprises 14 residues. V shed 4 bases and J shed 3 bases, with 9 bases lying between them. CDR3 protein: CASSWGLYTGELFF. In DNA, the CDR3 is TGTGCCAGCAGTTGGGGACTTTACACCGGGGAGCTGTTTTTT.

This clonotype appeared a few times. The chain carries TRBV9 and TRBJ2-3, with 7 bases lining up with TRBD2. There are 16 residues in the CDR3. Germline values: CDR1 SGDLS, CDR2 YYNGEE. The ends lost 0 bases at V and 8 bases at J; junction bases unmatched: 12. CDR3 in DNA: TGTGCCAGCAGCGTAGGTGGCGACCCGGGAGGCGCTACGCAGTATTTT. Translating it yields CASSVGGDPGGATQYF.

J is TRBJ1-3 and V is TRBV28; D is perhaps TRBD1 (5 bases). The CDR3 is made up of 17 amino acids. The V and J ends lost 3 bases and 0 bases respectively, with 15 bases between them. Germline V CDR1 and CDR2: MDHEN, SYDVKM. The CDR3 region is CASSFQPGRSSGNTIYF. CDR3 DNA sequence: TGTGCCAGCAGTTTTCAACCGGGACGGAGCTCTGGAAACACCATATATTTT. The full variable domain, completed using reference TRBV28 and TRBJ1-3, is DVKVTQSSRYLVKRTGEKVFLECVQDMDHENMFWYRQDPGLGLRLIYFSYDVKMKEKGDIPEGYSVSREKKERFSLILESASTNQTSMYLCASSFQPGRSSGNTIYFGEGSWLTVV.

The rearrangement uses TRBV7-9 and TRBJ2-5; TRBD2 might be the D (6 bases). Germline V gives CDR1 SEHNR, CDR2 FQNEAQ (reference sequence). The CDR3 is 17 amino acids. V was trimmed by 4 bases and J by 5 bases, leaving 23 bases between them. The CDR3 DNA follows: TGTGCCAGCAGCTCAGGTCAGGGACTGCCAGGCGCGGAGACCCAGTACTTC. Encoded protein: CASSSGQGLPGAETQYF.

V usage is TRBV7-9 and J usage is TRBJ2-1, with a tentative D call TRBD2 (6 bases). V dropped 0 bases and J dropped 9 bases, with 18 bases sitting between them. The length of the CDR3 is 16 residues. The germline V gene encodes CDR1 SEHNR and CDR2 FQNEAQ (reference sequence). The CDR3, as DNA: TGTGCCAGCAGCTTAGCTGGGGGGATCACCTCAAGTGAGCAGTTCTTC. Amino acids: CASSLAGGITSSEQFF.

This clonotype was recorded a few times. The gene calls are TRBV29-1 and TRBJ2-7, with D perhaps matching TRBD1 or TRBD2 (5 bases each). Looked up from germline, CDR1 is SQVTM and CDR2 is ANQGSEA. The CDR3 spans 15 residues. The germline V and J ends were trimmed by 7 bases and 1 base, with 20 bases remaining between them. The DNA for the CDR3 is TGCAGCGCTCAAACCCCGGGACCGGGATCCTACGAGCAGTACTTC. This translates into CSAQTPGPGSYEQYF.

Remarks on this clonotype: The limits of the CDR3 on the DNA are not certain, so only TCRdb's listed CDR3 is given. V gene TRBV21-1 combines with J gene TRBJ1-3; no DNA check was done on the table's D call, TRBD1. TRBV21-1 is flagged as a pseudogene. A total of 15 residues make up the CDR3, ends included. CDR3 residues: CASSPPVGVGNTIYF.

To note about this clonotype: The junction and the germline gene differ at one end; a read error may be behind it. This chain connects TRBV12-3 or TRBV12-4 to TRBJ2-5, with 13 bases lining up with TRBD2. CDR3 length equals 12 residues. CDR3 in DNA: TGTGCCAGCAAAAACGGACTAGCGGGAGTATATTTC. Translating it yields CASKNGLAGVYF.

This clonotype has just a few counts. The rearrangement uses TRBV15 and TRBJ2-4, with D perhaps TRBD1 (5 bases). Per germline, CDR1 LNHNV and CDR2 YYDKDF (reference sequence). CDR3 length equals 18 residues. Trimming stripped 5 bases from V and 8 bases from J, with 28 bases between. The CDR3 is CATSDTRQRIRRTDIQYF. The CDR3 DNA sequence: TGTGCCACCAGCGATACCAGACAGCGAATAAGGCGGACGGACATTCAGTACTTC.

This clonotype was counted between two and nine times. The chain couples TRBV9 to TRBJ1-6; 8 bases agree with TRBD1. With V trimmed by 3 bases and J by 9 bases, 8 bases remained unmatched. Germline CDR1 is SGDLS and CDR2 is YYNGEE. The CDR3 runs to 15 residues. In DNA form, the CDR3 reads TGTGCCAGCAGCGCACAGGGGGGCGGAGGTTCACCCCTCCACTTT. As protein: CASSAQGGGGSPLHF.

The table lists this clonotype with a few counts. The chain has TRBV5-1 and TRBJ1-3, with D hard to call. Trimming took 0 bases from V and 2 from J, leaving 3 bases between them. The germline V gene has CDR1 SGHRS and CDR2 YFSETQ. The CDR3 totals 13 residues. CDR3 sequence reads: CASSLDTGNTIYF. In nucleotides, the CDR3 is TGCGCCAGCAGCTTGGATACTGGAAACACCATATATTTT. Drawing the rest from reference TRBV5-1 and TRBJ1-3, the complete variable domain is KAGVTQTPRYLIKTRGQQVTLSCSPISGHRSVSWYQQTPGQGLQFLFEYFSETQRNKGNFPGRFSGRQFSNSRSEMNVSTLELGDSALYLCASSLDTGNTIYFGEGSWLTVV.

In its sample, this clonotype was seen a few times. In DNA, the CDR3 is TGTGCCAGCAGCCTGACTAGCGGGAGCAACCCTGAGCAGTTCTTC. Its translation: CASSLTSGSNPEQFF. This chain links TRBV7-3 with TRBJ2-1; 12 nucleotides align to TRBD2. CDR1 and CDR2 (germline): SGHTA, FQGTGA. V shed 5 bases, J shed 9 bases, and the junction held 8 bases outside the gene matches. CDR3 length equals 15 residues. Full variable domain (outside the CDR3, taken from reference TRBV7-3 and TRBJ2-1): GAGVSQTPSNKVTEKGKYVELRCDPISGHTALYWYRQSLGQGPEFLIYFQGTGAADDSGLPNDRFFAVRPEGSVSTLKIQRTERGDSAVYLCASSLTSGSNPEQFFGPGTRLTVL.

This clonotype was recorded at least ten times. This sequence joins TRBV20-1 and TRBJ2-5; no reliable D call. Germline V gives CDR1 DFQATT, CDR2 SNEGSKA (reference sequence). The CDR3 totals 11 residues. Trimming left V 0 bases short and J 13 bases short, with 12 bases between. DNA of the CDR3: TGCAGTGCTAGAGATCGCAAAAACCGGTACTTC. Translating gives CSARDRKNRYF.